A selection of T cell receptor beta chains follows, all from one sample in a study of blood T cell repertoires in COVID-19. The data were produced by immunoSEQ multiplex PCR, yet TCRdb's version contains in-frame clones alone and is incomplete. The sample consists of about 84,000 clones, about four fifths of them appearing once. Sequenced sample: peripheral blood. The receptor set was obtained from an elderly man with active or convalescent COVID-19. The CDR3 runs from the conserved cysteine through the conserved F or W. D genes are given only for firm matches. A clone size is listed for some rows: how often the clone was seen (once, few, many), or a class if it is expanded.

TRBD2	TRBV4-3	TRBJ2-1	-	CASSHAGAGALGEQFF	TGCGCCAGCAGCCACGCTGGAGCGGGAGCCCTCGGTGAGCAGTTCTTC
-	TRBV2	TRBJ2-4	-	CASSGLGLGDIQYF	TGTGCCAGCAGTGGATTAGGGTTAGGGGACATTCAGTACTTC
TRBD1	TRBV7-9	TRBJ1-2	-	CASSSGTGRSYGYTF	TGTGCCAGCAGCTCCGGGACAGGGAGGAGCTATGGCTACACCTTC
TRBD2	TRBV6-1	TRBJ2-7	-	CASSEGLAAEYEQYF	TGTGCCAGCAGTGAGGGACTAGCGGCGGAGTACGAGCAGTACTTC
-	TRBV6-2/TRBV6-3	TRBJ1-2	-	CASSLQGYGYTF	TGTGCCAGCAGTTTACAGGGCTATGGCTACACCTTC
TRBD2	TRBV9	TRBJ2-3	-	CASSVGTSGRRTDTQYF	TGTGCCAGCAGCGTAGGGACTAGCGGACGGCGCACAGATACGCAGTATTTT
-	TRBV3-1/TRBV3-2	TRBJ1-2	-	CASSPTLRGRNGYTF	TGTGCCAGCAGCCCGACGCTCAGGGGTAGGAATGGCTACACCTTC
-	TRBV3-1/TRBV3-2	TRBJ1-3	-	CASSLIRDGNTIYF	TGTGCCAGCAGCCTCATCAGGGATGGAAACACCATATATTTT
TRBD1	TRBV3-1/TRBV3-2	TRBJ2-7	-	CASSLRDSVEQYF	TGTGCCAGCAGCCTCCGGGACAGCGTCGAGCAGTACTTC
-	TRBV5-4	TRBJ2-1	once	CASSLAGSRTNEQFF	TGTGCCAGCAGCTTGGCGGGGAGTAGGACCAATGAGCAGTTCTTC
TRBD2	TRBV7-2	TRBJ2-1	-	CASSPGGLARNEQFF	TGTGCCAGCAGCCCAGGGGGACTAGCCCGCAATGAGCAGTTCTTC
-	TRBV5-1	TRBJ1-4	-	CASKSGGDEKLFF	TGCGCCAGCAAGTCCGGAGGTGATGAAAAACTGTTTTTT
TRBD2	TRBV19	TRBJ2-3	-	CASSTGTSGGADTQYF	TGTGCCAGTAGTACCGGGACTAGCGGGGGGGCAGATACGCAGTATTTT
TRBD1	TRBV15	TRBJ2-7	-	CATSRERQGRHEQYF	TGTGCCACCAGCAGAGAGAGACAGGGTCGGCACGAGCAGTACTTC
TRBD1	TRBV30	TRBJ1-2	-	CAWGTGQSNYGYTF	TGTGCCTGGGGGACAGGGCAATCTAACTATGGCTACACCTTC
TRBD1	TRBV19	TRBJ2-7	-	CASSPRDRGPYEQYF	TGTGCCAGTAGTCCCCGGGACAGGGGCCCCTACGAGCAGTACTTC
-	TRBV12-5	TRBJ2-3	-	CASGHYLGDTQYF	TGTGCTAGTGGTCATTACCTCGGGGATACGCAGTATTTT
TRBD1	TRBV27	TRBJ2-2	-	CASRAQGAAGELFF	TGTGCCAGCAGGGCGCAGGGGGCGGCCGGGGAGCTGTTTTTT
-	TRBV5-1	TRBJ1-5	-	CASRQGDNQPQHF	TGCGCCAGCAGGCAGGGCGACAATCAGCCCCAGCATTTT
TRBD2	TRBV19	TRBJ2-2	few	CASSTTSGPGGTGELFF	TGTGCCAGTAGTACTACTAGCGGGCCAGGCGGAACCGGGGAGCTGTTTTTT
-	TRBV5-4	TRBJ1-4	-	CASSLAGGSNEKLFF	TGTGCCAGCAGCTTGGCCGGAGGGAGTAATGAAAAACTGTTTTTT
-	TRBV5-8	TRBJ1-5	-	CASSLVAGKNQPQHF	TGTGCCAGCAGCTTGGTAGCAGGGAAGAATCAGCCCCAGCATTTT
TRBD1	TRBV19	TRBJ1-4	-	CASRDRVEKLFF	TGTGCCAGTAGGGACAGGGTGGAAAAACTGTTTTTT
TRBD1	TRBV19	TRBJ2-1	-	CASRIWTGDEQFF	TGTGCCAGTAGGATCTGGACAGGGGACGAGCAGTTCTTC
-	TRBV2	TRBJ1-5	-	CASRKDRYSNQPQHF	TGTGCCAGCAGAAAAGACAGGTATAGCAATCAGCCCCAGCATTTT
-	TRBV4-2	TRBJ2-1	-	CASSRGTALGEQFF	TGTGCCAGCAGCCGGGGGACTGCCCTCGGGGAGCAGTTCTTC
-	TRBV27	TRBJ1-5	once	CASSLLGDSNQPQHF	TGTGCCAGCAGTTTATTAGGGGATAGCAATCAGCCCCAGCATTTT
TRBD2	TRBV3-1/TRBV3-2	TRBJ2-5	-	CASSAAGAAQETQYF	TGTGCCAGCAGCGCAGCGGGGGCCGCGCAAGAGACCCAGTACTTC
-	TRBV7-9	TRBJ2-1	-	CASSPQLAINEQFF	TGTGCCAGCAGCCCTCAACTAGCAATCAATGAGCAGTTCTTC
TRBD2	TRBV5-4	TRBJ2-3	few	CASRPSLAGASTDTQYF	TGTGCCAGCAGACCGTCCCTAGCGGGGGCTAGCACAGATACGCAGTATTTT
-	TRBV24-1	TRBJ1-5	-	CATSDLRSEPQHF	TGTGCCACCAGTGATTTGCGTTCGGAGCCCCAGCATTTT
TRBD2	TRBV11-2	TRBJ2-1	once	CASSLGGTSGGEQFF	TGTGCCAGCAGCTTAGGAGGGACTAGCGGCGGTGAGCAGTTCTTC
TRBD1	TRBV6-5	TRBJ2-7	-	CASHQTGSYEQYF	TGTGCCAGCCACCAGACAGGGTCCTACGAGCAGTACTTC
-	TRBV5-1	TRBJ1-1	-	CASSLAPFSNTEAFF	TGCGCCAGCAGCTTGGCCCCTTTTTCGAACACTGAAGCTTTCTTT
TRBD1	TRBV28	TRBJ1-5	few	CASGAPGGTHQPQHF	TGTGCCAGCGGAGCACCAGGGGGCACTCATCAGCCCCAGCATTTT
-	TRBV9	TRBJ1-2	few	CASSVGGTNYGYTF	TGTGCCAGCAGCGTAGGTGGCACCAACTATGGCTACACCTTC
-	TRBV7-9	TRBJ2-3	-	CASSLALVQATDTQYF	TGTGCCAGCAGCTTAGCGCTAGTACAGGCCACAGATACGCAGTATTTT
TRBD1	TRBV5-5	TRBJ1-4	-	CASSQTGTGVEKLFF	TGTGCCAGCAGCCAAACCGGGACAGGGGTTGAAAAACTGTTTTTT
TRBD1	TRBV7-2	TRBJ1-5	-	CASSSDPGQQTPQHF	TGTGCCAGCAGCTCGGACCCGGGACAGCAGACGCCCCAGCATTTT
-	TRBV6-4	TRBJ1-1	once	CASSDISGAEAFF	TGTGCCAGCAGTGACATCTCCGGGGCTGAAGCTTTCTTT
-	TRBV2	TRBJ1-4	-	CATGRGRGEKLFF	TGTGCCACCGGACGGGGACGGGGGGAAAAACTGTTTTTT
-	TRBV5-4	TRBJ2-1	-	CASTLGGGLGYNEQFF	TGTGCCAGCACCCTTGGGGGGGGCCTCGGCTACAATGAGCAGTTCTTC
-	TRBV6-1	TRBJ1-1	once	CASSEVVQNTEAFF	TGTGCCAGCAGTGAAGTTGTCCAGAACACTGAAGCTTTCTTT
-	TRBV7-3	TRBJ2-3	-	CASSLNLPDTQYF	TGTGCCAGCAGCTTAAATCTCCCAGATACGCAGTATTTT
TRBD1	TRBV28	TRBJ1-5	-	CASSQTGLSNQPQHF	TGTGCCAGCTCCCAGACAGGGCTTAGCAATCAGCCCCAGCATTTT
TRBD1	TRBV24-1	TRBJ2-3	-	CATSVGGNGPRDTQYF	TGTGCCACCAGTGTAGGGGGCAACGGGCCCCGAGATACGCAGTATTTT
-	TRBV29-1	TRBJ2-6	-	CSVLPGRGANVLTF	TGCAGCGTCCTTCCAGGGAGGGGGGCCAACGTCCTGACTTTC
-	TRBV5-1	TRBJ2-3	-	CASSLGANTDTQYF	TGCGCCAGCAGCTTGGGTGCTAACACAGATACGCAGTATTTT
-	TRBV5-6	TRBJ1-2	-	CASSLTGTNYGYTF	TGTGCCAGCAGCTTGACCGGGACTAACTATGGCTACACCTTC
TRBD1	TRBV7-9	TRBJ1-4	-	CASSPDRGGEKLFF	TGTGCCAGCAGCCCGGACAGGGGAGGTGAAAAACTGTTTTTT
TRBD2	TRBV6-5	TRBJ2-3	-	CASSYSEREGPDTQYF	TGTGCCAGCAGTTACTCAGAGCGGGAGGGCCCGGATACGCAGTATTTT
TRBD1	TRBV28	TRBJ1-2	-	CASSPGQVSVRGYTF	TGTGCCAGCAGTCCGGGACAGGTATCCGTTAGAGGCTACACCTTC
TRBD2	TRBV6-6	TRBJ2-3	-	CACSGGLIDTQYF	TGTGCCTGCTCGGGGGGGCTCATAGATACGCAGTATTTT
-	TRBV30	TRBJ1-1	few	CAWSPERGEAFF	TGTGCCTGGAGCCCTGAACGGGGTGAAGCTTTCTTT
-	TRBV19	TRBJ2-7	-	CASSIGGTYEQYF	TGTGCCAGTAGTATCGGGGGAACCTACGAGCAGTACTTC